These T cell receptor beta chains were read from a single sample in a study of human T cells and chemical hapten exposure. Each CDR3 protein is one row after TCRdb ran MiXCR on the RACE reads. Of 95,000 to 100,000 distinct CDR3 sequences listed, approximately 13% are singletons. The input for sequencing was whole blood, taken in connection with sensitization to the hapten diphenylcyclopropenone (DPC). All receptors come from a woman aged 40 to 55 with alopecia areata. Some clones in this sample may be carry-over from other donors' samples. The CDR3 runs from the conserved cysteine through the conserved F or W.

V	J	CDR3
TRBV28	TRBJ1-5	CASSLISQPQHF
TRBV18	TRBJ2-3	CASSPTDRASNTQYF
TRBV12-3/TRBV12-4	TRBJ2-7	CASKEAESYEQYF
TRBV6-2/TRBV6-3	TRBJ2-5	CASGTSRGGTQYF
TRBV29-1	TRBJ2-7	CSVSGTADYEQYF
TRBV7-2	TRBJ2-3	CASSLISTDTQYF
TRBV9	TRBJ2-2	CASSVDKNTGELFF
TRBV2	TRBJ1-5	CASSGSYSNQPQHF
TRBV29-1	TRBJ2-3	CSVAGTGATDTQYF
TRBV7-2	TRBJ2-3	CASSLPAGGPPGDTQYF
TRBV29-1	TRBJ2-7	CSVKVGQGTYEQYF
TRBV7-9	TRBJ1-5	CASSLSLNQPQHF
TRBV3-1	TRBJ2-1	CASSQVRAPNEQFF
TRBV7-8	TRBJ2-5	CASSPGRARLGEETQYF
TRBV27	TRBJ2-2	CASSWGLLLNTGELFF
TRBV12-3/TRBV12-4	TRBJ1-3	CASRRSSGLGNTIYF
TRBV27	TRBJ2-7	CASSLVSGTYEQYF
TRBV7-6	TRBJ2-3	CASSLRSAGGTDTQYF